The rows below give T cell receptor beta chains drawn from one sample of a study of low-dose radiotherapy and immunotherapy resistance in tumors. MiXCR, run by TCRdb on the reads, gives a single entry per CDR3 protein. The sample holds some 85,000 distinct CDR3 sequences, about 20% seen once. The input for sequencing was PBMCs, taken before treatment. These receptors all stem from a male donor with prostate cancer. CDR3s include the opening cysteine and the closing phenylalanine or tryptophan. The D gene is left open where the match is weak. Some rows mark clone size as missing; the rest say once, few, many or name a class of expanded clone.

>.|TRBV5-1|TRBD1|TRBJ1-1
CASSPSRQGTNTEAFF
TGCGCCAGCAGCCCCTCCCGACAGGGGACGAACACTGAAGCTTTCTTT
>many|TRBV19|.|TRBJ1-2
CASSEAYGYTF
TGTGCCAGTAGTGAAGCCTATGGCTACACCTTC
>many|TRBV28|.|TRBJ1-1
CASRQHRARNTEAFF
TGTGCCAGCAGACAGCACAGGGCACGGAACACTGAAGCTTTCTTT
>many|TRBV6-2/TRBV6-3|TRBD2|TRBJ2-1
CASRPLGGGGYNEQFF
TGTGCCAGCAGGCCGTTGGGCGGCGGGGGGTACAATGAGCAGTTCTTC
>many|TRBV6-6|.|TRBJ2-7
CASSPSGPGGEQYF
TGTGCCAGCAGCCCTAGTGGGCCGGGCGGGGAGCAGTACTTC
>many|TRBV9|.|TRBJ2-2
CASSETSVTGELFF
TGTGCCAGCAGCGAAACTTCGGTTACCGGGGAGCTGTTTTTT
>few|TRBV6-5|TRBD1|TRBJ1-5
CASSYSGQANQPQHF
TGTGCCAGCAGTTACTCAGGACAGGCCAATCAGCCCCAGCATTTT
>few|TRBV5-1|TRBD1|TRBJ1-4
CASSPTGTEVYEKLFF
TGCGCCAGCAGCCCCACCGGGACAGAAGTTTATGAAAAACTGTTTTTT
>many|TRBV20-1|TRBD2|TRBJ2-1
CSALPSGGHNEQFF
TGCAGTGCTCTCCCTAGCGGGGGTCACAATGAGCAGTTCTTC
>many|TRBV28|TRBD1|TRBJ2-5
CASSTIGQGHRETQYF
TGTGCCAGCAGTACAATCGGACAGGGACACAGGGAGACCCAGTACTTC
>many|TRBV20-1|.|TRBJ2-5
CSASRTVLETQYF
TGCAGTGCTAGCCGGACAGTCTTAGAGACCCAGTACTTC
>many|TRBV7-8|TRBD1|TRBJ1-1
CASSLLQGASTEAFF
TGTGCCAGCAGCTTATTACAGGGGGCGTCCACTGAAGCTTTCTTT
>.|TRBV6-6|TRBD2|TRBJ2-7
CASSPPTTSGRIHEQYF
TGTGCCAGCAGCCCCCCGACGACTAGCGGGAGGATCCACGAGCAGTACTTC